The clone carrying this T cell receptor (beta chain) was seen ten or more times. This sample was included in a study of T cells after yellow fever vaccination. The wider study: Memory subsets EM, EMRA, CM and Tscm were separated by sorting based on CD3, CD45RA, CCR7 and CD95. Whole-study results and caveats: The study re-detected most primary-vaccination clones after the booster (96% CD4, around 90% CD8). There was a possibility that FACS-sorted repertoires contained abundant clonotypes contaminating from the bulk population.

CDR3 length equals 15 residues. V trimming: 3 bases; J trimming: 5 bases; junction bases outside the gene matches: 9. The V gene's germline CDR1 is DFQATT and CDR2 SNEGSKA (reference sequence). 5'RACE template switching produced TCR cDNA carrying a universal primer site and UMIs. TCRdb called the 5' RACE reads again in MiXCR, with one record for every CDR3 protein. The table includes more than 25,000 distinct CDR3 sequences, approximately 5% detected once. This chain connects TRBV20-1 to TRBJ2-5; 10 bases fit TRBD1. Sample: PBMCs, either bulk or a sorted T-cell subset (CD4+, CD8+, memory, or dextramer-sorted; not recorded which), taken 15 days after the yellow fever booster vaccination. The TCR comes from a man younger than 45 who received the YFV17D yellow fever vaccine. The DNA for the CDR3 is TGCAGTGCTAGCCCCCCGGGACAGGGGCCGGAGACCCAGTACTTC. This translates into CSASPPGQGPETQYF.